The entry below gives a single T cell receptor (beta chain) sequence along with its context. This record comes from a study of cytomegalovirus exposure and HLA in healthy donors. Per the germline V gene, CDR1 is SGHVS and CDR2 is FQNEAQ. The CDR3 length is 14 residues. V was trimmed by 5 bases and J by 8 bases, leaving 16 bases between them. The PCR used 60 Vbeta and 13 Jbeta primers. Assay: immunoSEQ multiplex PCR; the TCRdb copy retains only in-frame clones and omits some. The top ten clones hold roughly 2.9% of a sample with roughly 140,000 clones, around 80% of them seen once. This sequence was found in a female donor in good health and CMV-seronegative. Sequenced: PBMCs. The rearrangement links TRBV7-8 to TRBJ2-1, with D possibly matching TRBD2 (6 bases). The CDR3 coding sequence is TGTGCCAGCAGCCTCCGGGATGCTAGCGATGAGCAGTTCTTC. It yields the protein CASSLRDASDEQFF. The entire variable domain, with the rest obtained from reference TRBV7-8 and TRBJ2-1, is as follows: GAGVSQSPRYKVAKRGQDVALRCDPISGHVSLFWYQQALGQGPEFLTYFQNEAQLDKSGLPSDRFFAERPEGSVSTLKIQRTQQEDSAVYLCASSLRDASDEQFFGPGTRLTVL.